The 21 T cell receptor beta chains below were found in one sample sequenced in a study of vaccination and CD4 T cells after COVID-19. TCRdb itself ran the PCR reads through MiXCR, one entry per CDR3 protein. The sample comprises about 19,000 distinct CDR3 sequences, over 45% of which are singletons, and 1% to 1.3% rests with the top ten. The sample here was CD4+ T cells from blood, taken after SARS-CoV-2 vaccination. Receptors were obtained from a human donor who had recovered from COVID-19.

This sequence joins TRBV6-2 or TRBV6-3 and TRBJ2-3; D unresolved. There are 11 residues in the CDR3. The germline V gene has CDR1 MNHEY and CDR2 SVGEGT. V gave up 6 bases and J gave up 5 bases, with 6 bases separating them. The CDR3 loop reads CASSKQDTQYF. For the CDR3, the DNA is TGTGCCAGCAGCAAACAAGATACGCAGTATTTT.

CDR3 nucleotide sequence: TGTGCCAGCAGCCAAGATCGCACTTCTCAACTAGCGGGCCGCAAAGAGACCCAGTACTTC. Its protein is CASSQDRTSQLAGRKETQYF. The chain employs TRBV14 and TRBJ2-5, with TRBD2 matching 9 bases. Looked up from germline, CDR1 is SGHDN and CDR2 is FVKESK. Germline trimming cut 0 bases from V and 3 bases from J; bases unmatched to any gene: 17. The CDR3 has 20 amino acids.

A note on this clonotype: An end of the junction does not agree with germline; a read error may underlie this. The chain has TRBV11-1 and TRBJ1-1; D might be TRBD1 (6 bases). Germline V lookup: CDR1 SGHAT, CDR2 FQDESV (reference sequence). The length of the CDR3 is 16 residues. CDR3 loop: CASSLGGLLGNTEAFF. CDR3 coding DNA: TGTGCTAGCAGCTTAGGGGGTCTTCTGGGGAACACTGAAGCTTTCTTT.

This clonotype was seen a handful of times. V is TRBV25-1 and J is TRBJ1-1; 7 positions agree with TRBD1. Germline CDR1 reads MGHDK; CDR2 reads SYGVNS. V dropped 4 bases and J dropped 4; count of bases not matched to a gene: 6. This CDR3 region has 14 residues. The CDR3 nucleotides are TGTGCCAGCAGTGTGACAGGGTATCCCACTGAAGCTTTCTTT. Protein: CASSVTGYPTEAFF.

This chain connects TRBV7-9 to TRBJ2-7, with 8 positions matching TRBD2. This CDR3 is 18 amino acids long. The V gene's germline CDR1 is SEHNR and CDR2 FQNEAQ (reference sequence). V lost 4 bases, J lost 2 bases, and 16 bases stayed unmatched. The CDR3 DNA follows: TGTGCCAGCAGCTCACCCGGGGGTGGTAGCGGGACGACCTACGAGCAGTACTTC. Its translation: CASSSPGGGSGTTYEQYF. The whole variable domain, remainder taken from reference TRBV7-9 and TRBJ2-7, is DTGVSQNPRHKITKRGQNVTFRCDPISEHNRLYWYRQTLGQGPEFLTYFQNEAQLEKSRLLSDRFSAERPKGSFSTLEIQRTEQGDSAMYLCASSSPGGGSGTTYEQYFGPGTRLTVT.

The rearrangement links TRBV7-3 to TRBJ2-1; no firm D call. The CDR3 consists of 14 residues. V shed 7 bases and J shed 5 bases, with 15 bases lying between them. Per the germline V gene, CDR1 is SGHTA and CDR2 is FQGTGA. The CDR3 coding sequence is TGTGCCAGCAACATCGATGGACGTGACAATGAGCAGTTCTTC. Residues: CASNIDGRDNEQFF.

This chain links TRBV12-3 or TRBV12-4 with TRBJ2-7, with D perhaps matching TRBD1 or TRBD2 (5 bases each). Between the trimmed V and J ends, which lost 8 bases and 0 bases, there was a span of 14 bases. The CDR3 sequence is 14 residues long. CDR3 sequence: CASSSWGSSYEQYF. Written as DNA, the CDR3 is TGTGCCAGCTCTTCCTGGGGGAGCTCCTACGAGCAGTACTTC.

This clonotype occurred a few times. The J gene is TRBJ1-4, the V gene TRBV19, with D possibly being TRBD1 (6 bases). Germline-derived CDR1 and CDR2 are LNHDA and SQIVND (reference sequence). V gave up 6 bases and J gave up 10 bases, with 12 bases separating them. The CDR3 loop spans 12 amino acids. CDR3 amino acids: CASSPQGTKLFF. The CDR3 DNA is TGTGCCAGTAGCCCACAGGGTACAAAACTGTTTTTT.

The CDR3 DNA is TGCAGTGCGGGCCCCGGGGGTACGCTACAAGAGACCCAGTACTTC. Its protein product is CSAGPGGTLQETQYF. The chain recombines TRBV20-1 with TRBJ2-5; tentative D call: TRBD2 (6 bases). Germline V gene sequence: CDR1 DFQATT, CDR2 SNEGSKA (reference sequence). V lost 6 bases and J lost 2, with 19 bases in between. CDR3 size: 15 residues.

CDR3 DNA sequence: TGTGCCACCAGCCTGACAGGGGATGGGGAGCTGTTTTTT. Amino acid sequence: CATSLTGDGELFF. The rearrangement uses TRBV15 and TRBJ2-2, with 8 bases matching TRBD1. The CDR3 has 13 amino acids. Germline V gives CDR1 LNHNV, CDR2 YYDKDF (reference sequence). Trimming removed 5 bases from V and 8 bases from J; junction bases left unmatched: 4.

V usage is TRBV20-1 and J usage is TRBJ2-1; TRBD2 matches at 15 bases. Germline V gives CDR1 DFQATT, CDR2 SNEGSKA (reference sequence). The CDR3 is 15 amino acids. The V segment lost 4 bases and the J segment 10 bases; nucleotides outside the gene matches: 8. CDR3 protein: CSATPGLAGGGEQFF. The CDR3 DNA is TGCAGTGCTACCCCGGGACTAGCGGGAGGTGGAGAGCAGTTCTTC.

This chain joins TRBV12-5 and TRBJ2-7, with no clear D. There are 17 residues in the CDR3. Germline CDR1 and CDR2: LGHNT and FRNRAP. V lost 6 bases to trimming and J lost 3 bases, with 24 bases between them. The CDR3, as DNA: TGTGCTAGTGGCCCGATAGTAGGGCACCGATCGAACTACGAGCAGTACTTC. Encoded protein: CASGPIVGHRSNYEQYF.

The chain employs TRBV6-1 and TRBJ2-5; tentatively, D is TRBD2 (5 bases). This CDR3 spans 13 amino acids. CDR1 and CDR2 from the germline V gene are MNHNS and SASEGT. The V end was cut by 7 bases, the J end by 2 bases, with 11 bases between. CDR3 sequence reads: CASTPSGQETQYF. CDR3 sequence (DNA): TGTGCCAGCACCCCGTCGGGGCAAGAGACCCAGTACTTC.

The V gene is TRBV7-3, the J gene TRBJ2-1, with 11 nucleotides matching TRBD1. Germline V lookup: CDR1 SGHTA, CDR2 FQGTGA. CDR3 length equals 16 residues. The ends lost 5 bases at V and 5 bases at J; junction bases unmatched: 8. In DNA form, the CDR3 reads TGTGCCAGCAGCCCAAGTGGACAGGGGGCCCACAATGAGCAGTTCTTC. This encodes CASSPSGQGAHNEQFF.

This clonotype was seen only a few times. J is TRBJ1-6 and V is TRBV5-1, with unresolved D. CDR1 SGHRS and CDR2 YFSETQ come from the germline V gene. The germline V and J ends were trimmed by 7 bases and 6 bases, with 8 bases remaining between them. This CDR3 is 12 amino acids long. As DNA, the CDR3 is TGCGCCAGCCAGAATGTTAATTCACCCCTCCACTTT. It codes for CASQNVNSPLHF.

The chain couples TRBV6-1 to TRBJ1-6; D is possibly TRBD1 (5 bases). The germline V gene encodes CDR1 MNHNS and CDR2 SASEGT. Trimming stripped 6 bases from V and 5 bases from J, with 11 bases between. The CDR3 is made up of 14 amino acids. CDR3 protein: CASRGRRDNSPLHF. The CDR3 DNA is TGTGCCAGCAGGGGACGCAGGGATAATTCACCCCTCCACTTT.

This clonotype was picked up a small number of times. This sequence joins TRBV20-1 and TRBJ1-6, with TRBD1 matching 10 bases. This CDR3 is 14 amino acids long. CDR1 is DFQATT, CDR2 SNEGSKA, per germline (reference sequence). The V segment lost 3 bases and the J segment 9 bases; nucleotides outside the gene matches: 5. The CDR3 is CSARQDRGISPLHF. CDR3 in DNA: TGCAGTGCTAGGCAGGACAGGGGGATTTCACCCCTCCACTTT.

There are a few counts of this clonotype. The CDR3, as DNA: TGTGCCAGCAGTTTGGGAGGCCGGGGGTATAATTCACCCCTCCACTTT. This translates into CASSLGGRGYNSPLHF. This chain links TRBV28 with TRBJ1-6; tentative D call: TRBD1 (5 bases). CDR3 length: 16 residues. The V end was cut by 3 bases, the J end by 4 bases, with 13 bases between. The germline V gene encodes CDR1 MDHEN and CDR2 SYDVKM.

The chain joins TRBV28 to TRBJ2-3; 8 bases map to TRBD2. V was clipped by 5 bases and J by 4 bases; unmatched bases: 2. The CDR3 runs 13 residues. In germline, CDR1 is MDHEN, CDR2 SYDVKM. The CDR3: CASSPGGPDTQYF. CDR3 coding DNA: TGTGCCAGCAGTCCGGGAGGGCCAGATACGCAGTATTTT.

There are a few counts of this clonotype. V usage is TRBV15 and J usage is TRBJ2-5, with 8 bases identical to TRBD2. The trim removed 0 bases at V and 4 bases at J, leaving 10 bases unmatched. Germline V gene sequence: CDR1 LNHNV, CDR2 YYDKDF (reference sequence). This CDR3 has 17 amino acids. The CDR3 bases are TGTGCCACCAGCAGAGATCGGGGGGGAGGAGTGAGAGAGACCCAGTACTTC. This encodes CATSRDRGGGVRETQYF.

This clonotype was seen a handful of times. One end of the junction fails to match germline, which may point to a read error. This chain joins TRBV15 and TRBJ2-4, with D maybe TRBD2 (6 bases). CDR3 length: 15 amino acids. The V gene's germline CDR1 is LNHNV and CDR2 YYDKDF (reference sequence). The CDR3 region has the DNA TGTGCCACTAGCAGAGAGCTCTTTCCGGGGGACATTCAGTACTTC. Its translation: CATSRELFPGDIQYF.